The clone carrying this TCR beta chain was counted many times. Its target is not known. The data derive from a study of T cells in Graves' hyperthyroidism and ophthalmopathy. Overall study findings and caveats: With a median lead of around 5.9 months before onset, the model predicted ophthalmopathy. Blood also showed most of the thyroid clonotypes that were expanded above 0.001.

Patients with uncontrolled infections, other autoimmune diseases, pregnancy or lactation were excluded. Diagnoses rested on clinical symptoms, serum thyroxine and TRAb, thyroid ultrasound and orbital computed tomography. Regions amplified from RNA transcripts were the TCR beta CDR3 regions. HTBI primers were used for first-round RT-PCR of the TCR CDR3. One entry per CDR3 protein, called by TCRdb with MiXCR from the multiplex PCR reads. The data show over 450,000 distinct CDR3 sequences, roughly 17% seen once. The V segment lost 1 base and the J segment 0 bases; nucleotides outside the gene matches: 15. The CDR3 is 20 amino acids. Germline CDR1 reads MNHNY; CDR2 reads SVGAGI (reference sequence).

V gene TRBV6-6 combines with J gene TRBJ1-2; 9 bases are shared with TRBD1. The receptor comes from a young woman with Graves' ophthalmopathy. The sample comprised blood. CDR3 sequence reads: CASSYFLEGQGKSANYGYTF. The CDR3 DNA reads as TGTGCCAGCAGTTACTTCCTCGAAGGACAGGGGAAAAGTGCTAACTATGGCTACACCTTC.